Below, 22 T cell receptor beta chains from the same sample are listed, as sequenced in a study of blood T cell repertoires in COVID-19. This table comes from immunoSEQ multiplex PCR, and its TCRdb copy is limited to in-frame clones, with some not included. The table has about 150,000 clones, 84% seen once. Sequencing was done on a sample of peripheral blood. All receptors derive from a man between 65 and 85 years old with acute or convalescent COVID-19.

The DNA of the CDR3 is TGTGCCAGCAGTGAGTTCTGGGAGGGAATGAACACTGAAGCTTTCTTT. Protein sequence: CASSEFWEGMNTEAFF. The V gene is TRBV2, the J gene TRBJ1-1, with D uncertain. V was trimmed by 3 bases and J by 0 bases, leaving 14 bases between them. CDR3 length: 16 residues. Germline CDR1 is SNHLY and CDR2 is FYNNEI.

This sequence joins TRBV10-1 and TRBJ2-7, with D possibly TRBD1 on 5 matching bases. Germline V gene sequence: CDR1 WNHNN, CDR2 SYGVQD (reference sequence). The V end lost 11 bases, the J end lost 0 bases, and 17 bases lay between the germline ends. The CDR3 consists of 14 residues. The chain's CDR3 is CAPYGKQVSYEQYF. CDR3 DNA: TGCGCCCCCTATGGAAAACAGGTCTCCTACGAGCAGTACTTC.

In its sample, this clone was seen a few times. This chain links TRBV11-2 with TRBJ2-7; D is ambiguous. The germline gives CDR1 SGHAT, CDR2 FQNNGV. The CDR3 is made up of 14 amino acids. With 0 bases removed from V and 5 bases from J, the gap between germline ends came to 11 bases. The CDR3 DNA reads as TGTGCCAGCAGCTTAGATCGCTGGCCGAACGAGCAGTACTTC. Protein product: CASSLDRWPNEQYF.

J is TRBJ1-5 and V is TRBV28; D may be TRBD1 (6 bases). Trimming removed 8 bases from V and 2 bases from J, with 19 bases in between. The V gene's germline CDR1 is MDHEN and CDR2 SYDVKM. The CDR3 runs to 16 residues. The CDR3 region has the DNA TGTGCCAGCCTCCCCGAGGGGGAGGGAGGCAATCAGCCCCAGCATTTT. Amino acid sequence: CASLPEGEGGNQPQHF.

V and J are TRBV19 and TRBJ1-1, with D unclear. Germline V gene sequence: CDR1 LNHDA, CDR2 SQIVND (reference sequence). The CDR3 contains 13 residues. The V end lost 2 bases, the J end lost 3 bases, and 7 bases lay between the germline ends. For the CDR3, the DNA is TGTGCCAGTAGTATACAGCGGGACACTGAAGCTTTCTTT. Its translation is CASSIQRDTEAFF.

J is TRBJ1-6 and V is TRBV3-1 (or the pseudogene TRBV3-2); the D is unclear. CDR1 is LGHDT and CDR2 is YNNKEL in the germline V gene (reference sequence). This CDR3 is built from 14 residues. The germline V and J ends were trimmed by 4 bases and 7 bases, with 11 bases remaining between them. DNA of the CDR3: TGTGCCAGCAGCCTGTTGGGAGGAAATTCACCCCTCCACTTT. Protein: CASSLLGGNSPLHF.

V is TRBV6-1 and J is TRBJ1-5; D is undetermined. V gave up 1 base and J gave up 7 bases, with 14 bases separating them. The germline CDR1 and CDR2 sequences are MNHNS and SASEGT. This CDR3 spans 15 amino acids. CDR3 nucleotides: TGTGCCAGCAGTGAAGGGCAGGATAACGTGCAGCCCCAGCATTTT. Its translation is CASSEGQDNVQPQHF.

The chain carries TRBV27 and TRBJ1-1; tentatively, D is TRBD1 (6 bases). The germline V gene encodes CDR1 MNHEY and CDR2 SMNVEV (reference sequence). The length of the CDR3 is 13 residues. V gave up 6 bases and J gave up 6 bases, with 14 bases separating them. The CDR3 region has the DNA TGTGCCAGCAGACCCACCAGGGGCGCTGAAGCTTTCTTT. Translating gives CASRPTRGAEAFF.

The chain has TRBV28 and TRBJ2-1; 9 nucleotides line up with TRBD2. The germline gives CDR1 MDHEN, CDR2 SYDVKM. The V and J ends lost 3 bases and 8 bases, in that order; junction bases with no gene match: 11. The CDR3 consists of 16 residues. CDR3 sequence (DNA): TGTGCCAGCAGTTTGGGGGGGACTAGCAGGTCCCATGAGCAGTTCTTC. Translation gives CASSLGGTSRSHEQFF.

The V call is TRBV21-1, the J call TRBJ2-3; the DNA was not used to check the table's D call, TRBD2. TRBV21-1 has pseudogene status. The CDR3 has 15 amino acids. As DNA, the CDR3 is TGTGCCAGCAGCACGGGTGCGTCCTGCACAGATACGCAGTATTTT. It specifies CASSTGASCTDTQYF.

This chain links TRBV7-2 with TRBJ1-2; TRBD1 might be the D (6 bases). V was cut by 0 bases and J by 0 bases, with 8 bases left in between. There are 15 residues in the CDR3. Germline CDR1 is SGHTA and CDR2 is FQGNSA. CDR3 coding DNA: TGTGCCAGCAGCTTAGCACAGGGCACTAACTATGGCTACACCTTC. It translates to CASSLAQGTNYGYTF.

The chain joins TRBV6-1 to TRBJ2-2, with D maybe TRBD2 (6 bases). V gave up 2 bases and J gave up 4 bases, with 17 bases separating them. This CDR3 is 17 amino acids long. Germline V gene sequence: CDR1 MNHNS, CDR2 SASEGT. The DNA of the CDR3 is TGTGCCAGCAGTGAAAGCCCCGTCGGGGGAGGCACCGGGGAGCTGTTTTTT. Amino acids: CASSESPVGGGTGELFF.

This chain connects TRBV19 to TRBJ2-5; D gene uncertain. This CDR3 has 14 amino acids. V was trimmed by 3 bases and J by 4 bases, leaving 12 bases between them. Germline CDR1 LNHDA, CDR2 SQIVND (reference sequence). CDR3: CASSIGLGIETQYF. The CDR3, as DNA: TGTGCCAGTAGTATCGGTCTAGGTATAGAGACCCAGTACTTC.

DNA for the CDR3: TGCGCCAGCAGCAGGGTCAGGACTAGTCAAGAGACCCAGTACTTC. It yields the protein CASSRVRTSQETQYF. This chain joins TRBV5-1 and TRBJ2-5; 7 bases are shared with TRBD2. CDR1 and CDR2 from the germline V gene are SGHRS and YFSETQ. This CDR3 region has 15 residues. Losses at the gene ends were 4 bases for V and 2 bases for J; bases not matched to a gene: 8.

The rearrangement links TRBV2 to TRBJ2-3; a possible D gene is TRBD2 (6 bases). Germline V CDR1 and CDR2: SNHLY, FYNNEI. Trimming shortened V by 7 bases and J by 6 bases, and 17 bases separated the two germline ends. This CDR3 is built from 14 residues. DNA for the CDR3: TGTGCCAGCAATAACGGGGGAGGTGGGGATACGCAGTATTTT. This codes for CASNNGGGGDTQYF.

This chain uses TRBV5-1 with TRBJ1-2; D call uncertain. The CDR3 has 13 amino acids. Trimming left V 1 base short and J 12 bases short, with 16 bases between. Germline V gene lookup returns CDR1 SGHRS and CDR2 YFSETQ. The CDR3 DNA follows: TGCGCCAGCAGCTTGAAGGAGGGAGGGTCTGACACCTTC. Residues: CASSLKEGGSDTF.

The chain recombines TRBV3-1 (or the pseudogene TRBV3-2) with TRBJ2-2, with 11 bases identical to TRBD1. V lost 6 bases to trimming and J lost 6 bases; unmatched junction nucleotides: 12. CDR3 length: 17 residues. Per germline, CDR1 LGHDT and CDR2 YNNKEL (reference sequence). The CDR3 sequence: CASSRRDRGLKAGELFF. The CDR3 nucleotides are TGTGCCAGCAGTCGCCGGGACAGGGGGTTAAAGGCCGGGGAGCTGTTTTTT.

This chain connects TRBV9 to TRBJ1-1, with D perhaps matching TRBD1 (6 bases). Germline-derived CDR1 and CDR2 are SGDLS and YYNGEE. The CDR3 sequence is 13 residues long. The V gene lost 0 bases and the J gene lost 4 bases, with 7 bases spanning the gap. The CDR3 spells CASSVVQGTEAFF. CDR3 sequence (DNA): TGTGCCAGCAGCGTAGTACAGGGCACTGAAGCTTTCTTT.

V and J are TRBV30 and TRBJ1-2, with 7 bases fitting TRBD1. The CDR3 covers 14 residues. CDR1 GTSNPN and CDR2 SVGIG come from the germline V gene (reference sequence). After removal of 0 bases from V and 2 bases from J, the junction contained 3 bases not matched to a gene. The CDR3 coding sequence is TGTGCCTGGAGTGTACAGGGGAGAAACTATGGCTACACCTTC. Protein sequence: CAWSVQGRNYGYTF.

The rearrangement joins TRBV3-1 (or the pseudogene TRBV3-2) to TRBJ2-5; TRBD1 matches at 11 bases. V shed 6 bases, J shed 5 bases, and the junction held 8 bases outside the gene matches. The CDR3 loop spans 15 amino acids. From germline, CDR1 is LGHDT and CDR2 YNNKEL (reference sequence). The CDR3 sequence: CASRAGTGGFETQYF. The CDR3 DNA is TGTGCCAGCAGGGCCGGGACAGGGGGTTTCGAGACCCAGTACTTC.

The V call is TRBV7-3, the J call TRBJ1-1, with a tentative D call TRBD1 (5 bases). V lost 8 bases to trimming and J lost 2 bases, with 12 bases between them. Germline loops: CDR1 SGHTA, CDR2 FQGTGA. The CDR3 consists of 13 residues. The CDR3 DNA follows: TGTGCCAGCGGGGAACAGGCTAACACTGAAGCTTTCTTT. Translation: CASGEQANTEAFF.

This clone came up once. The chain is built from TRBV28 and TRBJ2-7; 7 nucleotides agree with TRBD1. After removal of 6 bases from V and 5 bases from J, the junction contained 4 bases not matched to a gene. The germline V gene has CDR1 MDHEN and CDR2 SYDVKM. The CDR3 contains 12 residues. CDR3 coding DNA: TGTGCCAGCAGATCAACAGGGGACGAGCAGTACTTC. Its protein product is CASRSTGDEQYF.